The present T cell receptor beta chain was sequenced within a study of blood T cell repertoires in COVID-19 (dated by TCRdb to about 2020). For the study in its entirety: Samples covering the acute and convalescent phases of COVID-19 were provided by collaborators in the United States, Italy and Spain. Nearly every sample came with metadata listing a de-identified subject ID, COVID-19 status, age in years and sex. The material from the prospective study consisted of cDNA or gDNA derived from T cells, B-cell-depleted T cells, or PBMCs. A freely available public database, intended as a resource for researchers studying the immune response to SARS-CoV-2, is where the repertoires were released. Where HLA class I and class II types were available, the types were taken from metadata supplied by the sample provider, not from assay-based typing. Deeply sampled blood TCRbeta repertoires from subjects exposed to, actively infected with, or recovered from COVID-19 were included in the dataset. The samples were drawn from the first 160 participants of the ongoing ImmuneRACE study and from 1,254 subjects provided by 6 global collaborators.

TCRbeta CDR3 regions were amplified from genomic DNA using the immunoSEQ Assay, a bias-controlled multiplex PCR. The authors' pipeline ran thus. The number of nucleated cells in each sample was estimated by amplification of reference gene primers within the assay. Sequence reads were collapsed and filtered to measure the absolute abundance of every unique TCRbeta CDR3 rearrangement. For each sample, productive Simpson clonality was calculated as the square root of Simpson's diversity index over productive rearrangements. The source is immuneACCESS, and TCRdb retained only in-frame sequences with V and J called. Part of the clones is not carried over; for the studies checked, unresolved V genes explain less than half of this, and the remainder is unexplained. The V and J calls and clone size come from that table; D and trimming were worked out from the DNA. The sample contains some 100,000 clones, almost 80% of them found a single time. Roughly 16% of the sample rests with the top ten.

Whole blood was collected in K2EDTA tubes by collaborating institutions according to the institutions' own protocols. Collaborator samples were shipped for TCRbeta analysis as frozen whole blood, isolated PBMCs, or DNA extracted from either sample type. Findings and caveats that apply to the study as a whole: The amount of clinical and demographic metadata varied by source and participant and was provided uncurated.

This clone has a count of ten or more. There is no known antigen for this receptor. At one end the junction does not follow the germline gene, possibly because of a read error. The sequence came from a human donor in a cohort sampled during active COVID-19. Sequencing was carried out using peripheral blood.

The bases are TGTGCCAGCAGGGAAGGACAGGTCAATCAGCCCCAGCATTTT. The resulting protein is CASREGQVNQPQHF. The rearranged chain carries TRBV2 and TRBJ1-5, with 7 bases aligning to TRBD1. From the cysteine up to the phenylalanine, the CDR3 has a length of 14 residues. Left in the record is the CDR3 DNA by itself, 42 bases read in frame from the first base. Via the germline V gene, CDR1 is SNHLY and CDR2 FYNNEI. Joined to the reference TRBV2 and TRBJ1-5 proteins, this CDR3 gives the full variable domain: EPEVTQTPSHQVTQMGQEVILRCVPISNHLYFYWYRQILGQKVEFLVSFYNNEISEKSEIFDDQFSVERPDGSNFTLKIRSTKLEDSAMYFCASREGQVNQPQHFGDGTRLSIL.